Following are 7 T cell receptor beta chains from one sample sequenced in a study of T cells in Graves' hyperthyroidism and ophthalmopathy. TCR beta CDR3 sequences were amplified from RNA transcripts. HTBI primers were the set used in a first-round RT-PCR of the TCR CDR3. TCRdb processed the multiplex PCR reads anew with MiXCR; each CDR3 protein has one entry. The repertoire holds about 570,000 distinct CDR3 sequences, with roughly 50% as singletons. The sequencing input was peripheral blood or thyroid tissue (not recorded which). Receptors originate from an adult woman with Graves' disease, either hyperthyroidism or ophthalmopathy (not recorded which).

This clonotype showed up many times. The CDR3 is CASSLRAISGRTNEQYF. For the CDR3, the DNA is TGCGCCAGCAGCTTGAGGGCTATAAGCGGGAGGACAAACGAGCAGTACTTC. The rearrangement joins TRBV5-1 to TRBJ2-7, with TRBD2 matching 9 bases. Losses at the gene ends were 1 base for V and 5 bases for J; bases not matched to a gene: 13. The CDR3 sequence is 17 residues long. From germline, CDR1 is SGHRS and CDR2 YFSETQ.

This clonotype occurred many times. This sequence joins TRBV7-9 and TRBJ2-5, with a possible D match to TRBD1 (6 bases). The CDR3 covers 15 residues. The germline V gene encodes CDR1 SEHNR and CDR2 FQNEAQ (reference sequence). Trimming took off 4 bases at V and 2 bases at J, with 14 bases between the two ends. This CDR3 is CASSSRDTRQETQYF. The CDR3 DNA sequence: TGTGCCAGCAGCTCTAGGGACACGAGACAAGAGACCCAGTACTTC.

The rearrangement uses TRBV29-1 and TRBJ1-1; tentative D call: TRBD1 (5 bases). The germline V gene has CDR1 SQVTM and CDR2 ANQGSEA. Trimming removed 0 bases at V and 10 bases at J, with 18 bases between. This CDR3 is 14 amino acids long. Here the CDR3 reads CSVEDGGASAGAFF. CDR3 in DNA: TGCAGCGTTGAAGATGGTGGGGCTTCGGCAGGAGCTTTCTTT. Full variable domain (outside the CDR3, taken from reference TRBV29-1 and TRBJ1-1): SAVISQKPSRDICQRGTSLTIQCQVDSQVTMMFWYRQQPGQSLTLIATANQGSEATYESGFVIDKFPISRPNLTFSTLTVSNMSPEDSSIYLCSVEDGGASAGAFFGQGTRLTVV.

V is TRBV7-2 and J is TRBJ1-6, with 10 bases that match TRBD1. The CDR3 is made up of 18 amino acids. With 4 bases clipped from V and 7 bases from J, the junction kept 13 bases outside the gene matches. Germline CDR1 reads SGHTA; CDR2 reads FQGNSA. CDR3 region: CASSYERQGAKENSPLHF. CDR3 DNA sequence: TGTGCCAGCAGCTACGAACGACAGGGGGCAAAAGAGAATTCACCCCTCCACTTT.

This clonotype was observed at least ten times. The chain uses TRBV7-9 and TRBJ1-4, with unresolved D. The CDR3 is made up of 15 amino acids. V gave up 2 bases and J gave up 5 bases, with 12 bases separating them. Looked up from germline, CDR1 is SEHNR and CDR2 is FQNEAQ (reference sequence). Here the CDR3 reads CASSLPGPHNEKLFF. The CDR3, as DNA: TGTGCCAGCAGCTTACCGGGCCCCCACAATGAAAAACTGTTTTTT.

Note on this clonotype: At one end, the junction sequence differs from germline, possibly due to a read error. J is TRBJ2-5 and V is TRBV19; D possibly corresponds to TRBD2 (5 bases). The DNA end is more similar to TRBJ2-1, so the J call may be wrong. Germline lookup yields CDR1 LNHDA and CDR2 SQIVND (reference sequence). The CDR3 covers 13 residues. The CDR3 nucleotides are TGTGCCAGTAGTGGACTCTCGTACAATGAACAGTTCTTC. Amino acid sequence: CASSGLSYNEQFF.

This clonotype was seen more than once but under ten times. The chain joins TRBV7-6 to TRBJ2-7, with TRBD1 identical over 8 bases. The ends lost 5 bases at V and 3 bases at J; junction bases unmatched: 9. Germline values: CDR1 SGHVS, CDR2 FNYEAQ. The CDR3 is 15 amino acids. The CDR3 DNA reads TGTGCCAGCAGCCAGGGGTCAGGACAGGGCTACGAGCAGTACTTC. As protein: CASSQGSGQGYEQYF.